This TCR beta chain is drawn from a study of radiation and T cells in renal cell carcinoma. The V gene's germline CDR1 is SGHRS and CDR2 YFSETQ. The V gene lost 4 bases and the J gene lost 0 bases, with 15 bases spanning the gap. The CDR3 contains 16 residues. Noted time point: baseline pretreatment blood. The treatment was: 15 Gy SBRT to primary tumor, nephrectomy 4 weeks later. Clones were sequenced by immunoSEQ multiplex PCR, and TCRdb holds only the in-frame ones, with some missing. Of around 94,000 clones in the sample, approximately 86% were seen once. Here the sequenced sample was blood, taken from a patient whose treatment included radiotherapy and nephrectomy. The gene calls are TRBV5-1 and TRBJ2-3; a possible D gene is TRBD2 (6 bases). The receptor was isolated from a man aged 45-60 years with renal cell carcinoma. The CDR3 loop reads CASSARLVPSTDTQYF. Written as DNA, the CDR3 is TGCGCCAGCAGCGCTAGACTAGTCCCTAGCACAGATACGCAGTATTTT.